What follows are 20 T cell receptor beta chains derived from one specimen sequenced in a study of shared clonotypes between healthy human individuals. Sequencing used immunoSEQ multiplex PCR; TCRdb keeps in-frame clones, though not all of them. This sample has approximately 2,000,000 clones; just under 95% occur once, and the top ten carry roughly 1.7%. CD45RO-negative cells were positively selected for CCR7, leaving out terminally differentiated effector memory CD45RA+ cells. Sample: naive CD8+ T cells from PBMCs. All receptors come from a man aged 18 to 29 in good health. Some clones in this sample may be carry-over from other donors' samples.

This clone was found once. The chain couples TRBV5-1 to TRBJ1-2, with D hard to call. This CDR3 contains 13 residues. The ends were cut back, 4 bases at V and 7 bases at J, with 14 bases in the middle. Germline values: CDR1 SGHRS, CDR2 YFSETQ. CDR3 protein: CASSPRGMGGYTF. CDR3 DNA sequence: TGCGCCAGCAGCCCTCGAGGAATGGGTGGCTACACCTTC.

The V call is TRBV7-3, the J call TRBJ2-1; D gene unclear. CDR1 and CDR2 (germline): SGHTA, FQGTGA. V was shortened by 1 base and J by 0 bases, with 7 bases between the two germline ends. This CDR3 is 15 amino acids long. The CDR3 DNA reads as TGTGCCAGCAGCTTAAGTCTCACCTCCTACAATGAGCAGTTCTTC. Its protein product is CASSLSLTSYNEQFF. Full variable domain (outside the CDR3, taken from reference TRBV7-3 and TRBJ2-1): GAGVSQTPSNKVTEKGKYVELRCDPISGHTALYWYRQSLGQGPEFLIYFQGTGAADDSGLPNDRFFAVRPEGSVSTLKIQRTERGDSAVYLCASSLSLTSYNEQFFGPGTRLTVL.

V gene TRBV5-8 combines with J gene TRBJ2-7; possibly TRBD1 for D (6 bases). From germline, CDR1 is SGHTS and CDR2 YDEGEE. V lost 4 bases and J 4 bases, leaving 12 bases between the germline ends. There are 13 residues in the CDR3. The CDR3 protein is CASSLTGQYEQYF. The CDR3 DNA is TGTGCCAGCAGCCTAACCGGACAGTACGAGCAGTACTTC.

This chain connects TRBV11-3 to TRBJ2-5, with D possibly being TRBD1 or TRBD2 (5 bases each). The DNA end lines up better with TRBJ2-7; the J call may be wrong. The CDR3 spans 18 residues. Looked up from germline, CDR1 is SGHNT and CDR2 is YENEEA. CDR3 protein: CASSLEIYWGRDNYEQYF. CDR3 in DNA: TGTGCCAGCAGCTTGGAAATTTATTGGGGGAGAGATAACTACGAGCAGTACTTC.

The chain couples TRBV6-1 to TRBJ1-4; D unresolved. This CDR3 contains 13 residues. Deletions cut 5 bases from V and 8 bases from J, with 12 bases between. Germline CDR1 reads MNHNS; CDR2 reads SASEGT. The CDR3 DNA reads as TGTGCCAGCAGTAGATCAGCGGGGGAAAAACTGTTTTTT. Its protein product is CASSRSAGEKLFF.

The V call is TRBV7-9, the J call TRBJ1-4; D is possibly TRBD1 (6 bases). The length of the CDR3 is 15 residues. CDR1 is SEHNR and CDR2 is FQNEAQ in the germline V gene (reference sequence). The V gene lost 5 bases and the J gene lost 6 bases, with 16 bases spanning the gap. CDR3 sequence reads: CASSLLGGEHEKLFF. The CDR3 DNA sequence: TGTGCCAGCAGCCTGTTAGGGGGGGAGCATGAAAAACTGTTTTTT.

CDR3: CATSRDLATDEVEVLREWADTQYF. CDR3 DNA sequence: TGTGCCACCAGCAGAGATCTAGCGACGGATGAGGTGGAGGTTCTGCGGGAGTGGGCAGATACGCAGTATTTT. J is TRBJ2-3 and V is TRBV15, with 7 bases identical to TRBD2. CDR3 size: 24 residues. In germline, CDR1 is LNHNV, CDR2 YYDKDF (reference sequence). J lost 4 bases, V lost 0 bases, and 31 bases had no gene match. Variable domain in full (rest from reference TRBV15 and TRBJ2-3): DAMVIQNPRYQVTQFGKPVTLSCSQTLNHNVMYWYQQKSSQAPKLLFHYYDKDFNNEADTPDNFQSRRPNTSFCFLDIRSPGLGDTAMYLCATSRDLATDEVEVLREWADTQYFGPGTRLTVL.

CDR3 nucleotide sequence: TGTGCCAGTAGTCCAGAGGGGCGACAGGGGGGCGAGCAGTACTTC. This encodes CASSPEGRQGGEQYF. The V gene is TRBV19, the J gene TRBJ2-7, with 9 bases aligning to TRBD1. CDR1 and CDR2 (germline): LNHDA, SQIVND (reference sequence). V was pared by 5 bases and J by 6 bases, with 11 bases of the junction left unmatched. The CDR3 covers 15 residues.

This chain links TRBV10-2 with TRBJ2-7, with 10 positions matching TRBD1. CDR1 is WSHSY and CDR2 is SAAADI in the germline V gene. With V trimmed by 7 bases and J by 3 bases, 9 bases remained unmatched. The CDR3 contains 15 residues. CDR3 nucleotides: TGCGCCAGCAAATCGACCGGGACAGGGGTCTACGAGCAGTACTTC. Its protein product is CASKSTGTGVYEQYF.

The chain has TRBV28 and TRBJ2-7, with 7 bases lining up with TRBD2. Germline V CDR1 and CDR2: MDHEN, SYDVKM. This CDR3 region has 15 residues. The V gene end was trimmed by 3 bases and the J gene end by 2 bases; junction bases not matched to a gene: 7. CDR3 loop: CASSFYREVTYEQYF. The CDR3 coding sequence is TGTGCCAGCAGTTTTTACCGGGAGGTAACCTACGAGCAGTACTTC. Full variable domain (remainder filled in from reference TRBV28 and TRBJ2-7): DVKVTQSSRYLVKRTGEKVFLECVQDMDHENMFWYRQDPGLGLRLIYFSYDVKMKEKGDIPEGYSVSREKKERFSLILESASTNQTSMYLCASSFYREVTYEQYFGPGTRLTVT.

This clone turned up a few times. The rearrangement uses TRBV30 and TRBJ2-2; D is ambiguous. Germline CDR1 is GTSNPN and CDR2 is SVGIG (reference sequence). With 0 bases removed from V and 3 bases from J, the gap between germline ends came to 11 bases. This CDR3 spans 15 amino acids. The CDR3 loop is CAWSVNIRDTGELFF. CDR3 coding DNA: TGTGCCTGGAGTGTTAATATCCGAGACACCGGGGAGCTGTTTTTT.

This chain uses TRBV5-8 with TRBJ1-1; D not resolved. The CDR3 is made up of 14 amino acids. The V and J ends lost 5 bases and 7 bases respectively, with 18 bases between them. Germline CDR1 reads SGHTS; CDR2 reads YDEGEE. DNA of the CDR3: TGTGCCAGCAGTAGTGGCAGTAGGGCAGATGAAGCTTTCTTT. It translates to CASSSGSRADEAFF.

Only one count was recorded for this clone. The CDR3 loop is CAISEAGTSGRYSYEQYF. The CDR3 DNA reads as TGTGCCATCAGTGAGGCTGGGACTAGCGGGAGGTATTCCTACGAGCAGTACTTC. The chain recombines TRBV10-3 with TRBJ2-7; 15 bases map to TRBD2. Trimming at V came to 2 bases and at J to 1 base, leaving 6 bases not matched to a gene. This CDR3 spans 18 amino acids. CDR1 and CDR2 from the germline V gene are ENHRY and SYGVKD.

The chain employs TRBV14 and TRBJ2-1; TRBD2 matches 9 bases. The germline gives CDR1 SGHDN, CDR2 FVKESK. The CDR3 covers 17 residues. V lost 4 bases and J lost 3; bases outside the gene matches: 10. CDR3 in amino acids: CASSPLGGRAVYNEQFF. CDR3 DNA sequence: TGTGCCAGCAGCCCCTTGGGCGGGAGGGCCGTCTACAATGAGCAGTTCTTC.

The CDR3 region has the DNA TGTGCCAGCAGTGAAAATTTCGGGACAGGGTGGTACGAGCAGTACTTC. Translating gives CASSENFGTGWYEQYF. The V and J genes are TRBV2 and TRBJ2-7, with 9 bases aligning to TRBD1. Germline lookup yields CDR1 SNHLY and CDR2 FYNNEI. The CDR3 runs 16 residues. Trimming at V came to 2 bases and at J to 4 bases, leaving 9 bases not matched to a gene.

The rearrangement joins TRBV6-5 to TRBJ2-7; TRBD2 agrees at 11 bases. With V trimmed by 2 bases and J by 6 bases, 6 bases remained unmatched. Germline loops: CDR1 MNHEY, CDR2 SVGAGI. The CDR3 runs to 15 residues. The CDR3 sequence: CASSYGLAGTGEQYF. Here the CDR3 DNA reads TGTGCCAGCAGTTACGGACTAGCGGGCACGGGCGAGCAGTACTTC.

This chain links TRBV6-6 with TRBJ2-3, with D tentatively TRBD1 or TRBD2 (6 bases each). CDR1 and CDR2 (germline): MNHNY, SVGAGI (reference sequence). V was shortened by 0 bases and J by 4 bases, with 14 bases between the two germline ends. The CDR3 is 16 amino acids. CDR3 sequence: CASSYSWGAHPDTQYF. For the CDR3, the DNA is TGTGCCAGCAGTTACTCTTGGGGGGCCCACCCAGATACGCAGTATTTT.

As to this clone: Other DNA sequences in this sample translate to the same CDR3. This chain joins TRBV27 and TRBJ1-2; unclear D gene. V lost 2 bases and J lost 4, with 8 bases in between. This CDR3 comprises 13 residues. Germline values: CDR1 MNHEY, CDR2 SMNVEV (reference sequence). CDR3 DNA sequence: TGTGCCAGCAGTTTAGGAGGCGGCTATGGCTACACCTTC. Amino acid sequence: CASSLGGGYGYTF.

This chain links TRBV9 with TRBJ1-2; perhaps TRBD1 as D (6 bases). The CDR3 has 13 residues. From germline, CDR1 is SGDLS and CDR2 YYNGEE. V was shortened by 3 bases and J by 4 bases, with 10 bases between the two germline ends. In nucleotides, the CDR3 is TGTGCCAGCAGCGAGGGGGTTCGCTATGGCTACACCTTC. Protein: CASSEGVRYGYTF.

The V call is TRBV6-6, the J call TRBJ1-3; a possible D gene is TRBD1 (5 bases). V shed 6 bases and J shed 0 bases, with 12 bases lying between them. Germline CDR1 and CDR2: MNHNY and SVGAGI (reference sequence). This CDR3 is built from 15 residues. In DNA, the CDR3 is TGTGCCAGCAGGCCACAGGCGATCTCTGGAAACACCATATATTTT. Its translation is CASRPQAISGNTIYF.